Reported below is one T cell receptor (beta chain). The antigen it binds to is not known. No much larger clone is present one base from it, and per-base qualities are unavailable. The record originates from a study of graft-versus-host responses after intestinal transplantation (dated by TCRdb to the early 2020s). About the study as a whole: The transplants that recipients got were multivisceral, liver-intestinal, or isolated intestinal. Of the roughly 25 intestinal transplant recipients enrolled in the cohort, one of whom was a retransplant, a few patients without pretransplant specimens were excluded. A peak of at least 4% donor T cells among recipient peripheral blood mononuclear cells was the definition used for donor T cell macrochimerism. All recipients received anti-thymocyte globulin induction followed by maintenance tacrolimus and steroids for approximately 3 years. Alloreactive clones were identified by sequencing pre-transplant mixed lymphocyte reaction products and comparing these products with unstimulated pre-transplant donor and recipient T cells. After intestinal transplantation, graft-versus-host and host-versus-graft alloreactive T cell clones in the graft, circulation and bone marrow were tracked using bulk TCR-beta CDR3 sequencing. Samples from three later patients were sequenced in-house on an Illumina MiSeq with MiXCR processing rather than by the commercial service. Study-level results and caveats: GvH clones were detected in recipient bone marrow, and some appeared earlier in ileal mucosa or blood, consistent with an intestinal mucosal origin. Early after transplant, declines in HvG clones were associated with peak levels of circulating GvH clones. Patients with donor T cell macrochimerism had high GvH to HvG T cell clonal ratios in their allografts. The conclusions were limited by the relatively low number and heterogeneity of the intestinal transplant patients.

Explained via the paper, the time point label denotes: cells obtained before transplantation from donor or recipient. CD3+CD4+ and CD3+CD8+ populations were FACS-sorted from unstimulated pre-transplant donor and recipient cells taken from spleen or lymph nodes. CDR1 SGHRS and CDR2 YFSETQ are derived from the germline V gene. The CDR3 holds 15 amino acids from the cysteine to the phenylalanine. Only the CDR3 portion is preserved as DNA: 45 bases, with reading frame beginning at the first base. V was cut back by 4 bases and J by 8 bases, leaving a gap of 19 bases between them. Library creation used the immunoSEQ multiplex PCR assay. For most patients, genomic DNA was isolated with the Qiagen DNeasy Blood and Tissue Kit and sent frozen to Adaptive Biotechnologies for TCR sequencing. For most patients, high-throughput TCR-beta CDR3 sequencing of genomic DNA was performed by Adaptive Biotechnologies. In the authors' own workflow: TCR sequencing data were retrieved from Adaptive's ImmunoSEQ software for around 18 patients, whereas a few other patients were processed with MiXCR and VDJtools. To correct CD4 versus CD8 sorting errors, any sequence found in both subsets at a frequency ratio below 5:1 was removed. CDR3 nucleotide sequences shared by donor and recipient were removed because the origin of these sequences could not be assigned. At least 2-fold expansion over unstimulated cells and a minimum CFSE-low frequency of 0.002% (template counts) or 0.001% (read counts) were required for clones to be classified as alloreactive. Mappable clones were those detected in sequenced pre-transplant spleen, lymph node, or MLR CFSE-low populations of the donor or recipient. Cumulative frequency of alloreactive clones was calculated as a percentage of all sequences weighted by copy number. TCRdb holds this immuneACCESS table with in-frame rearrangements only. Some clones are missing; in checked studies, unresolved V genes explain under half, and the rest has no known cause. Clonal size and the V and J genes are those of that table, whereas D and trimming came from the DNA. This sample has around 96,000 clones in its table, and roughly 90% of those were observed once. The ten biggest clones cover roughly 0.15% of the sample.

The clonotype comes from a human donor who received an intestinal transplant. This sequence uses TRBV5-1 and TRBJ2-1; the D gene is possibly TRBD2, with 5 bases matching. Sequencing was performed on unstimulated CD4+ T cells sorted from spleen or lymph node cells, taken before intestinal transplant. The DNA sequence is TGCGCCAGCAGCGCGAGGGCTAGTCTGTTAGATGAGCAGTTCTTC. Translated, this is CASSARASLLDEQFF.